Presented here are 24 T cell receptor beta chains from one specimen sequenced in a study. Treg sorting used a CD4+CD25+CD127-/low gate. One entry per CDR3 protein, called by TCRdb with MiXCR from the 5' RACE reads. This table has 8,600 or so distinct CDR3 sequences, just under 55% appearing once. The specimen was Tregs sorted from a lymph node. All receptors come from a female donor with breast cancer.

As for this clonotype: One junction end disagrees with the germline gene, perhaps due to a read error. The chain combines TRBV6-6 with TRBJ2-1, with D tentatively TRBD1 (5 bases). The CDR3 is 15 residues long. CDR1 and CDR2 (germline): MNHNY, SVGAGI (reference sequence). The CDR3 nucleotides read TGTGCCAGCAGTTACAGGGGTCTAATCAACAATAAGCAGTTCTTC. Protein product: CASSYRGLINNKQFF.

This chain joins TRBV10-2 and TRBJ2-7; D could derive from TRBD1 or TRBD2 (5 bases each). The V gene's germline CDR1 is WSHSY and CDR2 SAAADI. The V gene lost 9 bases and the J gene lost 3 bases, with 15 bases spanning the gap. The CDR3 runs to 13 residues. The CDR3 loop reads CARRSGTHYEQYV. For the CDR3, the DNA is TGCGCCAGAAGATCAGGGACCCACTACGAGCAGTACGTC.

The gene calls are TRBV11-2 and TRBJ2-7, with a weak D call TRBD2 (5 bases). V lost 5 bases and J lost 3, with 11 bases in between. CDR1 and CDR2 from the germline V gene are SGHAT and FQNNGV. The CDR3 consists of 13 residues. CDR3 loop: CASSTRRIYEQYF. Here the CDR3 DNA reads TGTGCCAGCAGCACTAGGAGGATCTACGAGCAGTACTTC.

This clonotype was detected only a few times. The rearrangement joins TRBV20-1 to TRBJ2-1, with TRBD2 identical over 10 bases. Germline V gene data show CDR1 as DFQATT and CDR2 as SNEGSKA (reference sequence). The CDR3 extends over 15 amino acids. V shed 2 bases and J 5 bases; nucleotides not matched to a gene: 6. The CDR3 loop reads CSARRSGRRNNEQFF. For the CDR3, the DNA is TGCAGTGCTAGACGTAGCGGGAGGCGGAACAATGAGCAGTTCTTC.

This clonotype has a handful of counts. This chain connects TRBV20-1 to TRBJ2-4, with 7 bases that match TRBD2. CDR1 and CDR2 (germline): DFQATT, SNEGSKA (reference sequence). V shed 6 bases, J shed 0 bases, and the junction held 8 bases outside the gene matches. The CDR3 is made up of 15 amino acids. CDR3 residues: CSAKGDYTAKNIQYF. CDR3 in DNA: TGCAGTGCCAAAGGGGACTACACAGCCAAAAACATTCAGTACTTC.

This chain links TRBV2 with TRBJ2-1, with no clear D. The germline V gene has CDR1 SNHLY and CDR2 FYNNEI. The V gene lost 6 bases and the J gene lost 4 bases, with 4 bases spanning the gap. This CDR3 region has 11 residues. This chain's CDR3 is CASSWYNEQFF. The CDR3 bases are TGTGCCAGCAGCTGGTACAATGAGCAGTTCTTC.

This chain links TRBV29-1 with TRBJ1-1; perhaps TRBD1 as D (5 bases). Looked up from germline, CDR1 is SQVTM and CDR2 is ANQGSEA. The germline V and J ends were trimmed by 7 bases and 4 bases, with 13 bases remaining between them. This CDR3 is built from 12 residues. The CDR3 loop reads CSGGGLGTEAFF. CDR3 nucleotide sequence: TGCAGCGGGGGCGGCCTGGGCACTGAAGCTTTCTTT.

The V and J genes are TRBV7-9 and TRBJ2-6; 9 nucleotides agree with TRBD2. Germline CDR1 SEHNR, CDR2 FQNEAQ (reference sequence). The V gene end was trimmed by 0 bases and the J gene end by 0 bases; junction bases not matched to a gene: 0. This CDR3 comprises 17 residues. CDR3 in amino acids: CASSLATSGSGANVLTF. Here the CDR3 DNA reads TGTGCCAGCAGCTTAGCGACTAGCGGCTCTGGGGCCAACGTCCTGACTTTC.

This clonotype was seen a few times. This chain connects TRBV20-1 to TRBJ1-5; D gene ambiguous. The CDR3 spans 16 residues. CDR1 is DFQATT and CDR2 is SNEGSKA in the germline V gene (reference sequence). The V gene lost 1 base and the J gene lost 5 bases, with 18 bases spanning the gap. This CDR3 reads CSARAPRRREDQPQHF. The CDR3 DNA sequence: TGCAGTGCTAGAGCCCCTAGGCGGAGGGAGGATCAGCCCCAGCATTTT.

CDR3 DNA sequence: TGTGCCAGCAGCTCCCTTGGTGGCACAGATACGCAGTATTTT. Its translation is CASSSLGGTDTQYF. The V gene is TRBV7-2, the J gene TRBJ2-3, with D hard to call. CDR1 and CDR2 from the germline V gene are SGHTA and FQGNSA. V dropped 4 bases and J dropped 1 base, with 9 bases sitting between them. The CDR3 is 14 residues long.

The V and J genes are TRBV11-1 and TRBJ2-5; perhaps D is TRBD1 or TRBD2 (5 bases each). Trimming stripped 5 bases from V and 4 bases from J, with 17 bases between. Germline V gives CDR1 SGHAT, CDR2 FQDESV (reference sequence). The CDR3 spans 15 residues. The CDR3 spells CASSPSRDGIETQYF. The CDR3 DNA reads TGTGCCAGCAGCCCATCCCGGGACGGAATAGAGACCCAGTACTTC. The entire variable domain, with the rest obtained from reference TRBV11-1 and TRBJ2-5, is as follows: EAEVAQSPRYKITEKSQAVAFWCDPISGHATLYWYRQILGQGPELLVQFQDESVVDDSQLPKDRFSAERLKGVDSTLKIQPAELGDSAMYLCASSPSRDGIETQYFGPGTRLLVL.

The rearrangement links TRBV5-1 to TRBJ1-2; 8 bases align to TRBD1. The germline V gene has CDR1 SGHRS and CDR2 YFSETQ. This CDR3 contains 14 residues. J was trimmed by 8 bases and V by 4 bases; bases with no gene match: 10. The CDR3 loop is CASSPRQGNDGYTF. The CDR3 DNA reads as TGCGCCAGCAGCCCCCGACAGGGGAACGACGGCTACACCTTC.

The V call is TRBV5-4, the J call TRBJ2-7; 9 bases fit TRBD1. The CDR3 is 16 residues long. V was clipped by 4 bases and J by 3 bases; unmatched bases: 11. Germline V gene lookup returns CDR1 SGHNT and CDR2 YYREEE (reference sequence). As DNA, the CDR3 is TGTGCCAGCAGCAGCTACACCATGACAGGGGGCTACGAGCAGTACTTC. This sequence encodes CASSSYTMTGGYEQYF.

V gene TRBV7-6 combines with J gene TRBJ1-1; D remains unclear. Germline-derived CDR1 and CDR2 are SGHVS and FNYEAQ. Trimming removed 7 bases from V and 1 base from J, with 22 bases in between. The CDR3 loop spans 17 amino acids. The chain's CDR3 is CASNPRGSGFRNTEAFF. The CDR3 DNA is TGTGCCAGCAACCCACGAGGGTCCGGGTTTCGGAACACTGAAGCTTTCTTT.

The V and J genes are TRBV20-1 and TRBJ2-1; D remains unclear. The germline V gene has CDR1 DFQATT and CDR2 SNEGSKA (reference sequence). The CDR3 length is 14 residues. Between the trimmed V and J ends, which lost 5 bases and 9 bases, there was a span of 20 bases. The CDR3 reads CSARPGGRRREQFF. DNA for the CDR3: TGCAGTGCTCGCCCTGGTGGTAGAAGGCGTGAGCAGTTCTTC.

This CDR3 is CASSERTWNYGYTF. The DNA for the CDR3 is TGTGCCAGCAGTGAAAGGACTTGGAACTATGGCTACACCTTC. The chain links TRBV6-1 to TRBJ1-2; D is ambiguous. V gave up 2 bases and J gave up 2 bases, with 9 bases separating them. CDR3 size: 14 residues. The germline V gene has CDR1 MNHNS and CDR2 SASEGT.

This clonotype has only a few counts. The rearrangement uses TRBV7-6 and TRBJ2-7; D is tentatively TRBD1 or TRBD2 (5 bases each). Between the trimmed V and J ends, which lost 5 bases and 6 bases, there was a span of 14 bases. Germline CDR1 and CDR2: SGHVS and FNYEAQ. This CDR3 has 13 amino acids. CDR3 sequence reads: CASSRDPAGEQYF. The CDR3 DNA reads TGTGCCAGCAGCAGGGACCCGGCGGGCGAGCAGTACTTC.

Here the CDR3 DNA reads TGTGCCAGCAGTTTTTATGGTCGGGGGAACACAGATACGCAGTATTTT. Protein: CASSFYGRGNTDTQYF. V and J are TRBV12-3 or TRBV12-4 and TRBJ2-3; a weak D match, TRBD2 (6 bases). Deletions cut 3 bases from V and 2 bases from J, with 15 bases between. The CDR3 has 16 amino acids.

The J gene is TRBJ2-3, the V gene TRBV29-1; D is ambiguous. Germline V CDR1 and CDR2: SQVTM, ANQGSEA. CDR3 length: 13 residues. V was clipped by 5 bases and J by 6 bases, with 15 bases between them. This chain's CDR3 is CSVRTIGSDTQYF. The DNA of the CDR3 is TGCAGCGTTCGCACCATAGGCTCGGATACGCAGTATTTT.

V gene TRBV18 combines with J gene TRBJ1-1, with D uncertain. The length of the CDR3 is 13 residues. Germline V gene lookup returns CDR1 KGHSH and CDR2 LQKENI. Between the trimmed V and J ends, which lost 3 bases and 0 bases, there was a span of 5 bases. In DNA, the CDR3 is TGTGCCAGCTCACCGACGGTGAACACTGAAGCTTTCTTT. It translates to CASSPTVNTEAFF. The variable domain in full, with the rest retrieved from reference TRBV18 and TRBJ1-1, is NAGVMQNPRHLVRRRGQEARLRCSPMKGHSHVYWYRQLPEEGLKFMVYLQKENIIDESGMPKERFSAEFPKEGPSILRIQQVVRGDSAAYFCASSPTVNTEAFFGQGTRLTVV.

V and J are TRBV4-1 and TRBJ2-7, with TRBD1 as a possible D gene (5 bases). This CDR3 spans 17 amino acids. Germline CDR1 reads MGHRA; CDR2 reads YSYEKL. The V and J ends lost 2 bases and 0 bases respectively, with 17 bases between them. In DNA form, the CDR3 reads TGCGCCAGCAGCCAATACCAGACAGTGTTAAGCTCCTACGAGCAGTACTTC. Translation: CASSQYQTVLSSYEQYF.

The chain carries TRBV20-1 and TRBJ1-1, with D tentatively TRBD1 (6 bases). V gave up 4 bases and J gave up 5 bases, with 20 bases separating them. The CDR3 has 15 amino acids. Germline-derived CDR1 and CDR2 are DFQATT and SNEGSKA (reference sequence). The CDR3 region has the DNA TGCAGTGCTAACGATAACAGGGAGGCAGGAACTGAAGCTTTCTTT. This sequence encodes CSANDNREAGTEAFF.

The J gene is TRBJ2-3, the V gene TRBV29-1; D is uncertain. Trimming cost V 6 bases and J 3 bases, with 19 bases left between them. From germline, CDR1 is SQVTM and CDR2 ANQGSEA. The CDR3 is 15 residues long. This CDR3 is CSVDGVGFGTDTQYF. The CDR3 DNA reads TGCAGCGTCGACGGAGTGGGATTTGGTACAGATACGCAGTATTTT.

Relative to its sample, this clonotype is medium-sized (0.01 to 0.1%). The J gene is TRBJ1-5, the V gene TRBV12-3 or TRBV12-4; TRBD1 matches at 9 bases. V lost 4 bases, J lost 7 bases, and 5 bases stayed unmatched. This CDR3 is built from 14 residues. CDR3: CASSSGQGRQPQHF. The CDR3 DNA reads as TGTGCCAGCAGTTCAGGACAGGGGAGACAGCCCCAGCATTTT.